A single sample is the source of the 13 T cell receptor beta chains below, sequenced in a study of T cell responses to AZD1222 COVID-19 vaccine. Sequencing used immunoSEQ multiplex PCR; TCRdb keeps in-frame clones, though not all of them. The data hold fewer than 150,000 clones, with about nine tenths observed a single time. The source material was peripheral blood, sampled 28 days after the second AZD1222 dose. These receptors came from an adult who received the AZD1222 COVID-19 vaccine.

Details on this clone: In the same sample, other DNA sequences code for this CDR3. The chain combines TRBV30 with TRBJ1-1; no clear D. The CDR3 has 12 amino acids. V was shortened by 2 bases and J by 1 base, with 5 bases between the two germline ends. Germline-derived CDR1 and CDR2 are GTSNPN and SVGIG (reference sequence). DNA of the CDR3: TGTGCCTGGAGTTTGGGGAACACTGAAGCTTTCTTT. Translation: CAWSLGNTEAFF.

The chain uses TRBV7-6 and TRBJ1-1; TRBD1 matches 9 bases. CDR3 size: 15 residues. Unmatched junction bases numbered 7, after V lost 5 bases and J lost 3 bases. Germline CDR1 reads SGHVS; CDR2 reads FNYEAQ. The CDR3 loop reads CASSLWDREYTEAFF. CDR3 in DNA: TGTGCCAGCAGCCTATGGGACAGGGAATACACTGAAGCTTTCTTT.

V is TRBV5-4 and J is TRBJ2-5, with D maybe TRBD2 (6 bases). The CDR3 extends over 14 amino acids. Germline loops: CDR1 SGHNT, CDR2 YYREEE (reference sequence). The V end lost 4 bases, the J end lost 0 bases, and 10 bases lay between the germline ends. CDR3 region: CASSQGLHQETQYF. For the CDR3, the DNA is TGTGCCAGCAGCCAGGGACTTCACCAAGAGACCCAGTACTTC.

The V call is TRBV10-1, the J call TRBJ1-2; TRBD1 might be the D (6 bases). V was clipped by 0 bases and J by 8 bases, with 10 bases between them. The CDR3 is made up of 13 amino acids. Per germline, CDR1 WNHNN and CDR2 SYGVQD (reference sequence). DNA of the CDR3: TGCGCCAGCAGTGAGTCCTCAGGGGCCGGCTACACCTTC. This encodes CASSESSGAGYTF.

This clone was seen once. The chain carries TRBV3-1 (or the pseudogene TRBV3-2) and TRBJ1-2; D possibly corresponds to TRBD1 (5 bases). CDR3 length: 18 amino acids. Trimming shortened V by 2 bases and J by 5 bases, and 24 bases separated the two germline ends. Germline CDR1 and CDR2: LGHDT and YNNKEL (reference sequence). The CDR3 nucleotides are TGTGCCAGCAGCCAACACCGGGACGGCGGGGTAAAAGATTATGGCTACACCTTC. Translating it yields CASSQHRDGGVKDYGYTF.

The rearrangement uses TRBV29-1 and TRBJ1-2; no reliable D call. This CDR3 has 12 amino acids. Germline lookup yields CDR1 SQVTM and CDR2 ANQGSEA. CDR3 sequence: CSAGEAPGGYTF. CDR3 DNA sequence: TGCAGTGCCGGAGAGGCCCCTGGCGGCTACACCTTC.

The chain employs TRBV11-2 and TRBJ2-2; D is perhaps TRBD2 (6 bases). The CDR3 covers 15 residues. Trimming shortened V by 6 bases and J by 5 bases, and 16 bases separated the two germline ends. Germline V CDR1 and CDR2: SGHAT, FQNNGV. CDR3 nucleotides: TGTGCCAGCAGGTCGCCGGGGGTCGGTACCGGGGAGCTGTTTTTT. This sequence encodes CASRSPGVGTGELFF.

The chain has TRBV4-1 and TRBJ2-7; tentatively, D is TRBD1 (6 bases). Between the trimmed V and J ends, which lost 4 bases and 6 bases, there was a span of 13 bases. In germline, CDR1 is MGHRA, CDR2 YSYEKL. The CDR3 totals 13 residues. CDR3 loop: CASSRDRYGEQYF. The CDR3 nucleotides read TGCGCCAGCAGCCGAGACAGGTATGGCGAGCAGTACTTC.

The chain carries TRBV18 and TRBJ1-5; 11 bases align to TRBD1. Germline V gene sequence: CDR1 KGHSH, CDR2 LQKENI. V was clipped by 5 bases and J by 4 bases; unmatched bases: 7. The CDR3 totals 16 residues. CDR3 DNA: TGTGCCAGCTCAACGATAGGACAGGGGGCGAATCAGCCCCAGCATTTT. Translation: CASSTIGQGANQPQHF.

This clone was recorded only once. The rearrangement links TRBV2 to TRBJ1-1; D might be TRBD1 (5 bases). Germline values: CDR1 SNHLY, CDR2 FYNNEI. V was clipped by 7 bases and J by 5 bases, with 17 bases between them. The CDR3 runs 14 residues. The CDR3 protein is CASNRREEFTEAFF. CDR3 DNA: TGTGCCAGCAATCGCAGGGAGGAGTTTACTGAAGCTTTCTTT.

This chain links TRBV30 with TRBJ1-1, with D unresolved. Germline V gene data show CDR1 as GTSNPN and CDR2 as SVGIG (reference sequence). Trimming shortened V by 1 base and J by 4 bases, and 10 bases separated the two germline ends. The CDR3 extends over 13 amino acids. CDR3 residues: CAWSAGYGTEAFF. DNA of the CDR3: TGTGCCTGGAGTGCTGGGTATGGCACTGAAGCTTTCTTT.

The DNA for the CDR3 is TGTGCCACGTCATGGGACAGGTTCACTGAAGCTTTCTTT. Protein sequence: CATSWDRFTEAFF. V is TRBV6-4 and J is TRBJ1-1; the match to TRBD1 covers 8 bases. CDR3 length: 13 amino acids. The germline V gene encodes CDR1 MRHNA and CDR2 SNTAGT. V shed 10 bases and J 4 bases; nucleotides not matched to a gene: 8.

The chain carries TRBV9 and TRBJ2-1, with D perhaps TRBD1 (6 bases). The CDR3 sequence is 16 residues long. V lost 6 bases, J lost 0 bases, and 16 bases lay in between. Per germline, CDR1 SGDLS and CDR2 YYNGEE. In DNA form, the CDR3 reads TGTGCCAGCACCCGAGGGGGTGGCGCCTCCTACAATGAGCAGTTCTTC. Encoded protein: CASTRGGGASYNEQFF.